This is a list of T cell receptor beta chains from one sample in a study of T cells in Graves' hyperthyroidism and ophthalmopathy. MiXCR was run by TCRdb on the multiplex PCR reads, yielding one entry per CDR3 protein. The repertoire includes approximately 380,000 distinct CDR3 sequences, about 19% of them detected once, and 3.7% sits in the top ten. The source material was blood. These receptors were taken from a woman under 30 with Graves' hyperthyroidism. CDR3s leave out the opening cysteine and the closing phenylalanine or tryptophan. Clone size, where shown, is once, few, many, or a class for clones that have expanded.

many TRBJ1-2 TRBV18 ASSPRRAGNYGYT
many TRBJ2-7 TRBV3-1 ASSQEVYYEQY
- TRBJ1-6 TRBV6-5 ASSSEALSSYNSPLH
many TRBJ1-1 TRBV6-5 ASSYSIAGTEAF
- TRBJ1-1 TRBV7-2 ASSSEYGSEAF
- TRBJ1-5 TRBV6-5 ASSSTAGLYSNQPQH
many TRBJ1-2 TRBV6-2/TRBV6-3 ASRPDRAGGYT
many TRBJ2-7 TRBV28 ASSTPSGGSHEQY
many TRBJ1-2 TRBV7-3 ASSLKDRGPRLVNYGYT
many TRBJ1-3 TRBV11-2 ASSLDSGPGNTIY
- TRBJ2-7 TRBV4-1 ASSQEWTGVKHEQY
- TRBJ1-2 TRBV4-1 ASSQIGGRKDGYT
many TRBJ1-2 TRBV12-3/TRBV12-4 ASGRAMGDALYSYT
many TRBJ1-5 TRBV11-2 ASSFSGQSSNQPQH
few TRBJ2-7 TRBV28 ASSSLGLSFYEQY
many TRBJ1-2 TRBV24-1 ATSDPGQGNYGYT
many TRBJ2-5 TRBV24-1 ATTPGPPHQETQY
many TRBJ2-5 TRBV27 ASSAWGETQY
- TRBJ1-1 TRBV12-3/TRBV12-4 ASSSETGLNTEAF